This T cell receptor beta chain was captured in a study of OX40 agonist ivuxolimab in advanced cancers. Regarding the study as a whole: Researchers report that CD8+ T cells had, on average, more expanded clones than CD4+. Clonal expansion by week 6 occurred in CD4+ and CD8+ blood T cells (at 0.1 to 3.0 mg/kg).

Libraries were prepared by immunoSEQ multiplex PCR; TCRdb keeps only in-frame clonotypes and omits some of them. This sample has tens of thousands of clones, with roughly nine tenths found just once. With regard to this clone: The antigen is unknown.

Excluded were patients having autoimmune disease history or systemic immunosuppression. Per germline, CDR1 LNHNV and CDR2 YYDKDF (reference sequence). This CDR3 comprises 14 residues. The V end lost 1 base, the J end lost 0 bases, and 7 bases lay between the germline ends. The V and J genes are TRBV15 and TRBJ2-7, with D unresolved. The clonotype comes from an adult with an advanced solid tumor such as melanoma, head and neck, liver or kidney cancer. The sample in question was CD4+ or CD8+ T cells sorted from blood, obtained in a trial of the OX40 agonist ivuxolimab. This CDR3 reads CATSRGGFSYEQYF. The CDR3 DNA sequence: TGTGCCACCAGCAGAGGGGGATTCTCCTACGAGCAGTACTTC. Full variable domain (rest looked up from reference TRBV15 and TRBJ2-7): DAMVIQNPRYQVTQFGKPVTLSCSQTLNHNVMYWYQQKSSQAPKLLFHYYDKDFNNEADTPDNFQSRRPNTSFCFLDIRSPGLGDTAMYLCATSRGGFSYEQYFGPGTRLTVT.